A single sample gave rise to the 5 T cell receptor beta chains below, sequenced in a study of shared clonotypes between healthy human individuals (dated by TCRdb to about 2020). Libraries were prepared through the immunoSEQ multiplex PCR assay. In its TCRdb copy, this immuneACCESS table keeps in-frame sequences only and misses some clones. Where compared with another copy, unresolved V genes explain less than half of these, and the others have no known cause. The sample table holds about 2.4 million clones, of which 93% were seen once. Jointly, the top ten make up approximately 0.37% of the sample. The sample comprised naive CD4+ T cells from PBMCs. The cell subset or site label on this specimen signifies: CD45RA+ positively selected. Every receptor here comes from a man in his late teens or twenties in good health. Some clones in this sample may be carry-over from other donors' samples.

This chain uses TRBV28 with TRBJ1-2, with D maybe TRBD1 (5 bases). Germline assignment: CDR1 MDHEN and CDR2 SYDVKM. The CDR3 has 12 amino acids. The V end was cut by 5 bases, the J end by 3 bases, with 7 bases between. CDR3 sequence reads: CASSIRDYGYTF. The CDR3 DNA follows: TGTGCCAGCAGTATCAGGGACTATGGCTACACCTTC.

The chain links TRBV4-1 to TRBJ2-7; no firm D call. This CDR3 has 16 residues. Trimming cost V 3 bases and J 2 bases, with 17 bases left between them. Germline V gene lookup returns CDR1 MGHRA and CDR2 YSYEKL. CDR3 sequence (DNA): TGCGCCAGCAGCCATTCGGACCCAGCTCTCCCCTACGAGCAGTACTTC. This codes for CASSHSDPALPYEQYF.

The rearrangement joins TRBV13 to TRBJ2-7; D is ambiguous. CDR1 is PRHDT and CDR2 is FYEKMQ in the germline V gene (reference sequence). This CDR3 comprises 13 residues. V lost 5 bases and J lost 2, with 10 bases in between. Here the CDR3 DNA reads TGTGCCAGCAGCCGTCCCGACACCTACGAGCAGTACTTC. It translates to CASSRPDTYEQYF.

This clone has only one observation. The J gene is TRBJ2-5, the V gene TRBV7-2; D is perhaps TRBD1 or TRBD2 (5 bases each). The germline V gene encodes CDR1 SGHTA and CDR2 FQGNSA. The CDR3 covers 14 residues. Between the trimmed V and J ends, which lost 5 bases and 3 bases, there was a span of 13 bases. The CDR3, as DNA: TGTGCCAGCAGCCCCCCGGGACCCAAAGAGACCCAGTACTTC. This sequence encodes CASSPPGPKETQYF.

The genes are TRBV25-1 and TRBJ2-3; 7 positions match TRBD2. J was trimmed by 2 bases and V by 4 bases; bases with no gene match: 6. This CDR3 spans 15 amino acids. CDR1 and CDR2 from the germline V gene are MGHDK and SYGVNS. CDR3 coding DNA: TGTGCCAGCAGTGCGATCCGGGGGGACACAGATACGCAGTATTTT. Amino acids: CASSAIRGDTDTQYF.